One sample yielded the 16 T cell receptor beta chains listed below, sequenced in a study of cytomegalovirus exposure and HLA in healthy donors. PCR amplification relied on 60 Vbeta primers (plus 13 Jbeta primers). Clones were sequenced by immunoSEQ multiplex PCR, and TCRdb holds only the in-frame ones, with some missing. The table lists around 250,000 clones, around 80% of them singletons. Sequenced: PBMCs. These receptor sequences come from a woman in her sixties or seventies in good health and CMV-seropositive.

This chain uses TRBV6-1 with TRBJ1-1; no reliable D call. Between the trimmed V and J ends, which lost 6 bases and 0 bases, there was a span of 8 bases. Germline V CDR1 and CDR2: MNHNS, SASEGT. The CDR3 loop spans 13 amino acids. In DNA form, the CDR3 reads TGTGCCAGCAGGGGAGAATTGAACACTGAAGCTTTCTTT. It is translated as CASRGELNTEAFF.

The rearrangement joins TRBV10-1 to TRBJ2-1, with 9 bases lining up with TRBD1. With 4 bases clipped from V and 7 bases from J, the junction kept 8 bases outside the gene matches. CDR1 and CDR2 from the germline V gene are WNHNN and SYGVQD (reference sequence). This CDR3 region has 15 residues. This CDR3 reads CASSVTGTGNNEQFF. CDR3 bases: TGCGCCAGCAGTGTTACCGGGACAGGGAATAATGAGCAGTTCTTC.

V gene TRBV6-1 combines with J gene TRBJ1-3, with D perhaps TRBD1 (6 bases). CDR1 is MNHNS, CDR2 SASEGT, per germline. V lost 4 bases and J lost 7, with 14 bases in between. The CDR3 covers 14 residues. The CDR3 is CASSARQEENTIYF. CDR3 in DNA: TGTGCCAGCAGTGCTCGACAGGAGGAGAACACCATATATTTT.

This clone was recorded at least ten times. The CDR3 region has the DNA TGTGCCAGCAGTGAGGACAGAAGGAGCTACGAGCAGTACTTC. It encodes CASSEDRRSYEQYF. The rearrangement joins TRBV2 to TRBJ2-7, with TRBD1 as a possible D gene (6 bases). The ends were cut back, 3 bases at V and 3 bases at J, with 12 bases in the middle. The CDR3 contains 14 residues. Germline V gene sequence: CDR1 SNHLY, CDR2 FYNNEI. Combining the CDR3 with reference TRBV2 and TRBJ2-7 gives the whole variable domain EPEVTQTPSHQVTQMGQEVILRCVPISNHLYFYWYRQILGQKVEFLVSFYNNEISEKSEIFDDQFSVERPDGSNFTLKIRSTKLEDSAMYFCASSEDRRSYEQYFGPGTRLTVT.

The rearrangement uses TRBV9 and TRBJ2-7; TRBD1 aligns across 7 bases. From germline, CDR1 is SGDLS and CDR2 YYNGEE. This CDR3 is built from 13 residues. Trimming at V came to 2 bases and at J to 5 bases, leaving 4 bases not matched to a gene. CDR3 region: CASSVTGVHEQYF. The CDR3 nucleotides are TGTGCCAGCAGCGTTACAGGGGTACACGAGCAGTACTTC.

The V gene is TRBV6-1, the J gene TRBJ1-2; 8 bases map to TRBD1. The CDR3 covers 13 residues. CDR1 MNHNS and CDR2 SASEGT come from the germline V gene. Trimming took 3 bases from V and 8 from J; bases not matched to a gene: 5. This chain's CDR3 is CASSDWTGRGYTF. The CDR3 DNA reads TGTGCCAGCAGTGACTGGACAGGGAGGGGCTACACCTTC.

As to this clone: Other DNA sequences from this sample encode an identical CDR3 as well. For the CDR3, the DNA is TGTGCCAGCAGTTTCGGGAGGGACACTGAAGCTTTCTTT. Its translation: CASSFGRDTEAFF. The chain combines TRBV27 with TRBJ1-1; D remains ambiguous. The CDR3 totals 13 residues. The germline gives CDR1 MNHEY, CDR2 SMNVEV (reference sequence). Trimming took off 3 bases at V and 3 bases at J, with 8 bases between the two ends.

This chain connects TRBV19 to TRBJ1-3, with D unclear. This CDR3 spans 14 amino acids. CDR1 LNHDA and CDR2 SQIVND come from the germline V gene (reference sequence). V lost 3 bases and J lost 4, with 10 bases in between. In DNA, the CDR3 is TGTGCCAGTAGTATGCCGGCGAGGGGAAACACCATATATTTT. Translation gives CASSMPARGNTIYF.

This clone appeared a single time. The rearrangement uses TRBV19 and TRBJ2-3; TRBD1 matches at 10 bases. V was pared by 8 bases and J by 3 bases, with 2 bases of the junction left unmatched. CDR1 and CDR2 from the germline V gene are LNHDA and SQIVND (reference sequence). This CDR3 has 13 amino acids. The chain's CDR3 is CASGTGATDTQYF. In DNA form, the CDR3 reads TGTGCCAGTGGGACAGGGGCAACAGATACGCAGTATTTT.

This chain links TRBV5-1 with TRBJ2-7; 14 bases are shared with TRBD2. J was trimmed by 3 bases and V by 4 bases; bases with no gene match: 9. The germline V gene has CDR1 SGHRS and CDR2 YFSETQ. The CDR3 runs 17 residues. The CDR3 here is CASSLKPGLAGDYEQYF. CDR3 DNA sequence: TGCGCCAGCAGCCTGAAACCGGGACTAGCGGGAGACTACGAGCAGTACTTC. The whole variable domain, remainder taken from reference TRBV5-1 and TRBJ2-7, is KAGVTQTPRYLIKTRGQQVTLSCSPISGHRSVSWYQQTPGQGLQFLFEYFSETQRNKGNFPGRFSGRQFSNSRSEMNVSTLELGDSALYLCASSLKPGLAGDYEQYFGPGTRLTVT.

The J gene is TRBJ2-1, the V gene TRBV9, with 11 bases aligning to TRBD2. The junction had 8 bases not matched to a gene; V was cut back by 0 bases and J by 6 bases. Per the germline V gene, CDR1 is SGDLS and CDR2 is YYNGEE. The CDR3 runs to 17 residues. As DNA, the CDR3 is TGTGCCAGCAGCGTAGAGCTCCTAGCGGGAGGTCCCAATGAGCAGTTCTTC. This encodes CASSVELLAGGPNEQFF.

This clone has a handful of counts. CDR3: CASSRTGPGSGYTF. The CDR3 DNA follows: TGTGCCAGTAGCAGGACAGGGCCAGGATCTGGCTACACCTTC. The chain recombines TRBV19 with TRBJ1-2; 8 nucleotides agree with TRBD1. The V gene's germline CDR1 is LNHDA and CDR2 SQIVND (reference sequence). The CDR3 covers 14 residues. J was trimmed by 7 bases and V by 6 bases; bases with no gene match: 10. Filled out from reference TRBV19 and TRBJ1-2, the complete variable domain reads DGGITQSPKYLFRKEGQNVTLSCEQNLNHDAMYWYRQDPGQGLRLIYYSQIVNDFQKGDIAEGYSVSREKKESFPLTVTSAQKNPTAFYLCASSRTGPGSGYTFGSGTRLTVV.

The chain couples TRBV11-2 to TRBJ2-3, with TRBD1 identical over 7 bases. This CDR3 spans 17 amino acids. Germline V gives CDR1 SGHAT, CDR2 FQNNGV. J lost 4 bases, V lost 0 bases, and 10 bases had no gene match. This CDR3 reads CASSLDPAGGGADTQYF. Here the CDR3 DNA reads TGTGCCAGCAGCTTAGATCCGGCAGGGGGTGGCGCAGATACGCAGTATTTT.

The chain recombines TRBV10-3 with TRBJ2-3; 10 bases agree with TRBD1. CDR1 and CDR2 (germline): ENHRY, SYGVKD. V shed 2 bases, J shed 11 bases, and the junction held 7 bases outside the gene matches. This CDR3 contains 14 residues. The CDR3 loop is CAISEVTGGRGQYF. CDR3 DNA sequence: TGTGCCATCAGTGAGGTGACAGGGGGCCGGGGGCAGTATTTT.

This clone turned up a few times. V gene TRBV29-1 combines with J gene TRBJ2-1, with a possible D match to TRBD2 (5 bases). The ends were cut back, 4 bases at V and 6 bases at J, with 13 bases in the middle. CDR1 and CDR2 from the germline V gene are SQVTM and ANQGSEA. The CDR3 totals 13 residues. The CDR3 loop reads CSVAETNVNEQFF. CDR3 coding DNA: TGCAGCGTTGCGGAGACTAATGTCAATGAGCAGTTCTTC.

The V gene is TRBV28, the J gene TRBJ1-4; D perhaps matches TRBD1 (6 bases). CDR1 is MDHEN and CDR2 is SYDVKM in the germline V gene. This CDR3 has 12 residues. V was trimmed by 6 bases and J by 8 bases, leaving 10 bases between them. CDR3 residues: CASRQGSEKLFF. The DNA for the CDR3 is TGTGCCAGCAGGCAGGGGAGCGAAAAACTGTTTTTT.